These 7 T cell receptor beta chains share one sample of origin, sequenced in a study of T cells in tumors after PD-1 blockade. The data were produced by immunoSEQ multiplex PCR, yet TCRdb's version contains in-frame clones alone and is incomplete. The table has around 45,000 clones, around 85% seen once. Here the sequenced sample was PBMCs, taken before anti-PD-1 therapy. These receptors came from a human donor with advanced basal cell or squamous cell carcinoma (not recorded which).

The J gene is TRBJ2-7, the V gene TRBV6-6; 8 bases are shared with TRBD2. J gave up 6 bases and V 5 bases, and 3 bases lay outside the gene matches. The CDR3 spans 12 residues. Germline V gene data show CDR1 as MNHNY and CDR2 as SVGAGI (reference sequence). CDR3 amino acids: CASSIAGSEQYF. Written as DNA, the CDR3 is TGTGCCAGCAGTATAGCGGGGAGCGAGCAGTACTTC.

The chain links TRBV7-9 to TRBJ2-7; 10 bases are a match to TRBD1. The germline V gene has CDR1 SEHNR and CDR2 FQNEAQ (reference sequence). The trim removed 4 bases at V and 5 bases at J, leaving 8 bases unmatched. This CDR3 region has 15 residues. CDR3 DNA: TGTGCCAGCAGCTCGAGCGGGACAGGGGTTAACGAGCAGTACTTC. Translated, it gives CASSSSGTGVNEQYF.

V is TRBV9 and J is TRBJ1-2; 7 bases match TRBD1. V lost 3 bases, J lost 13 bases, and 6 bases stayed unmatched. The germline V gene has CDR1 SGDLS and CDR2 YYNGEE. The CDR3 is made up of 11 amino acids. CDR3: CASSGGQASTF. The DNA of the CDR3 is TGTGCCAGCAGCGGAGGACAGGCCAGCACCTTC.

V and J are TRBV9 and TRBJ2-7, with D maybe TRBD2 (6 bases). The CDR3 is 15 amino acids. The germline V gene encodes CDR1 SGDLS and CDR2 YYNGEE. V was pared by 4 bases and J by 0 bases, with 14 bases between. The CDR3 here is CASSYGGSGSYEQYF. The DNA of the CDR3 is TGTGCCAGCAGCTATGGAGGTAGCGGCTCCTACGAGCAGTACTTC. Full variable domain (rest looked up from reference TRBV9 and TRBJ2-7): DSGVTQTPKHLITATGQRVTLRCSPRSGDLSVYWYQQSLDQGLQFLIQYYNGEERAKGNILERFSAQQFPDLHSELNLSSLELGDSALYFCASSYGGSGSYEQYFGPGTRLTVT.

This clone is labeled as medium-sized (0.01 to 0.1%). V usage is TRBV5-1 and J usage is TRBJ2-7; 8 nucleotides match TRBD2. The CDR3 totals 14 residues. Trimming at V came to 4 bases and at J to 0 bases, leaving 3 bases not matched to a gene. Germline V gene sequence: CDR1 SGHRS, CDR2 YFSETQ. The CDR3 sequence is CASSPSGGSYEQYF. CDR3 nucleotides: TGCGCCAGCAGCCCAAGCGGGGGCTCCTACGAGCAGTACTTC.

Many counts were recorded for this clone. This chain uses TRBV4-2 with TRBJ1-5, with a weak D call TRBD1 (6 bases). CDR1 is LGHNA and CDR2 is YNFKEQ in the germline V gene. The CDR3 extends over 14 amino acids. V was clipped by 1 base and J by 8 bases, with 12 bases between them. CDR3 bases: TGTGCCAGCAGCCAAGGCGGGGGCGGGGAGCCCCAGCATTTT. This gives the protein CASSQGGGGEPQHF.

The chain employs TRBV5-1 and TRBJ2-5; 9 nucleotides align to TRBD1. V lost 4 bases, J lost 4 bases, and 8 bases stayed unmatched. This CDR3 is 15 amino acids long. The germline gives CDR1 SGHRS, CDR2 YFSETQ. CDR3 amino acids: CASSGTGLTRETQYF. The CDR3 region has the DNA TGCGCCAGCAGCGGGACAGGGTTAACGCGAGAGACCCAGTACTTC.